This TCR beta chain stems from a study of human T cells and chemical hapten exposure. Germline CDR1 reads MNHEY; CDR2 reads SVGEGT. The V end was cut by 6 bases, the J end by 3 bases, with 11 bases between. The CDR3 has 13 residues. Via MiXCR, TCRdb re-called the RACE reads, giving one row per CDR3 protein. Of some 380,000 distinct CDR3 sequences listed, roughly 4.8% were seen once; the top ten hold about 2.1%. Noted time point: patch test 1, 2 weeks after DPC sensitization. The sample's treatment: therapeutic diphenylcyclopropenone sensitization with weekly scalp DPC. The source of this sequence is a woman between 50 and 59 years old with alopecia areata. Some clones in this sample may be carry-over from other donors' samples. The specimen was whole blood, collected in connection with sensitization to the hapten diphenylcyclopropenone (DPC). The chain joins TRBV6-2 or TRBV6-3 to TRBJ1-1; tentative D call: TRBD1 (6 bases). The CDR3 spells CASSYREDTEAFF. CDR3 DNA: TGTGCCAGCAGCTACAGGGAAGACACTGAAGCTTTCTTT.